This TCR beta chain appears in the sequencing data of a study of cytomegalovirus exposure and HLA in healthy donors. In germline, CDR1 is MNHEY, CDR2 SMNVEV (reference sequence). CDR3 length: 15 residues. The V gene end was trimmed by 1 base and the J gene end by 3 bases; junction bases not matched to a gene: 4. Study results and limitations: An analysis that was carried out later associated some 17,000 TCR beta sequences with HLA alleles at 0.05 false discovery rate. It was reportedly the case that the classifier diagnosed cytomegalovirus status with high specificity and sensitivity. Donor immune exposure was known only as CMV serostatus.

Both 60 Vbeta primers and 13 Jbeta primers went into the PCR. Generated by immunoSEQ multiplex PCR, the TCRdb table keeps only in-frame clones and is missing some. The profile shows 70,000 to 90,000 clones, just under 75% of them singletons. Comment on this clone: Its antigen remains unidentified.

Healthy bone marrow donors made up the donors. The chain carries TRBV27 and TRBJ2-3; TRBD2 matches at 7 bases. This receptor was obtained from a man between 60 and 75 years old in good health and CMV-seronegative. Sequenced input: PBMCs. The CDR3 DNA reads TGTGCCAGCAGTTTATTTTGGGGAGGGACAGATACGCAGTATTTT. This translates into CASSLFWGGTDTQYF.